The 24 T cell receptor beta chains listed next were all sequenced from one sample in a study of OX40 agonist ivuxolimab in advanced cancers. Measured with immunoSEQ multiplex PCR; TCRdb has only the in-frame clones, and not every one. The sample lists about 59,000 clones, 90% to 95% occurring once. Sequenced material: CD4+ or CD8+ T cells sorted from blood, taken in a trial of the OX40 agonist ivuxolimab. Receptors were obtained from an adult with an advanced solid tumor such as melanoma, head and neck, liver or kidney cancer.

The chain links TRBV13 to TRBJ2-5; D call uncertain. Deletions cut 4 bases from V and 1 base from J, with 4 bases between. The CDR3 runs to 12 residues. Germline values: CDR1 PRHDT, CDR2 FYEKMQ (reference sequence). In DNA form, the CDR3 reads TGTGCCAGCAGCTCCCCCCAAGAGACCCAGTACTTC. Amino acids: CASSSPQETQYF.

V is TRBV28 and J is TRBJ2-5, with 10 nucleotides matching TRBD2. CDR1 is MDHEN, CDR2 SYDVKM, per germline. The CDR3 runs 16 residues. J lost 2 bases, V lost 5 bases, and 8 bases had no gene match. The CDR3 region has the DNA TGTGCCAGCAGTGGGAATAGCGGGAGGCGTCAAGAGACCCAGTACTTC. It encodes CASSGNSGRRQETQYF.

The CDR3 bases are TGTGCCAGCAGACGGACGCCAAGCTCCTACAATGAGCAGTTCTTC. It codes for CASRRTPSSYNEQFF. The chain recombines TRBV2 with TRBJ2-1; no clear D gene. In germline, CDR1 is SNHLY, CDR2 FYNNEI. V was shortened by 6 bases and J by 0 bases, with 12 bases between the two germline ends. The CDR3 extends over 15 amino acids.

The chain links TRBV27 to TRBJ2-1; 10 nucleotides agree with TRBD2. In germline, CDR1 is MNHEY, CDR2 SMNVEV (reference sequence). There are 15 residues in the CDR3. Losses at the gene ends were 7 bases for V and 4 bases for J; bases not matched to a gene: 7. CDR3: CASTPGSGGYNEQFF. The CDR3 nucleotides read TGTGCCAGCACCCCCGGTAGCGGGGGGTACAATGAGCAGTTCTTC.

The chain employs TRBV19 and TRBJ1-1, with D unclear. From germline, CDR1 is LNHDA and CDR2 SQIVND (reference sequence). The CDR3 is 13 amino acids. Trimming took 5 bases from V and 1 from J, leaving 8 bases between them. The CDR3 DNA sequence: TGTGCCAGTAGTGTGACGGAGAACACTGAAGCTTTCTTT. Protein sequence: CASSVTENTEAFF.

This clone was observed once. The rearrangement uses TRBV28 and TRBJ2-1; tentative D call: TRBD1 (6 bases). Germline V gene sequence: CDR1 MDHEN, CDR2 SYDVKM. V dropped 6 bases and J dropped 9 bases, with 15 bases sitting between them. The CDR3 extends over 13 amino acids. The chain's CDR3 is CASSPQGTGEQFF. CDR3 bases: TGTGCCAGCAGCCCACAGGGAACTGGTGAGCAGTTCTTC. The whole variable domain, filled in from reference TRBV28 and TRBJ2-1, reads DVKVTQSSRYLVKRTGEKVFLECVQDMDHENMFWYRQDPGLGLRLIYFSYDVKMKEKGDIPEGYSVSREKKERFSLILESASTNQTSMYLCASSPQGTGEQFFGPGTRLTVL.

The rearrangement uses TRBV28 and TRBJ2-7; D remains unclear. Germline loops: CDR1 MDHEN, CDR2 SYDVKM. The CDR3 is made up of 15 amino acids. The germline V and J ends were trimmed by 2 bases and 3 bases, with 14 bases remaining between them. CDR3 protein: CASSLEWASLYEQYF. In DNA, the CDR3 is TGTGCCAGCAGTTTAGAATGGGCATCCCTCTACGAGCAGTACTTC.

This chain connects TRBV25-1 to TRBJ2-7; TRBD2 matches at 10 bases. This CDR3 is built from 18 residues. Germline CDR1 reads MGHDK; CDR2 reads SYGVNS. V dropped 7 bases and J dropped 0; count of bases not matched to a gene: 15. The CDR3 bases are TGTGCCAGCATCAAATCCGGGACTAGCGACTCGAGCTCCTACGAGCAGTACTTC. It translates to CASIKSGTSDSSSYEQYF.

The rearrangement links TRBV28 to TRBJ2-7; a possible D gene is TRBD1 (6 bases). V dropped 1 base and J dropped 2 bases, with 12 bases sitting between them. Germline V gene lookup returns CDR1 MDHEN and CDR2 SYDVKM. This CDR3 spans 15 amino acids. CDR3: CASSLSVTGAYEQYF. CDR3 bases: TGTGCCAGCAGTTTATCTGTGACAGGCGCCTACGAGCAGTACTTC.

The V call is TRBV30, the J call TRBJ2-3; 7 nucleotides line up with TRBD2. Trimming at V came to 2 bases and at J to 1 base, leaving 6 bases not matched to a gene. The CDR3 loop spans 15 amino acids. Per the germline V gene, CDR1 is GTSNPN and CDR2 is SVGIG (reference sequence). The CDR3 coding sequence is TGTGCCTGGAGTATGGCTAGCGGCCGCACAGATACGCAGTATTTT. Its protein product is CAWSMASGRTDTQYF.

About this clone itself: The same CDR3 is also encoded by other DNA sequences in this sample. The chain links TRBV5-1 to TRBJ2-7, with TRBD1 matching over 11 bases. The CDR3 is 14 amino acids. CDR1 is SGHRS, CDR2 YFSETQ, per germline. Trimming cost V 4 bases and J 2 bases; bases outside gene matches: 2. The CDR3 sequence: CASSPGQGAYEQYF. The CDR3 DNA follows: TGCGCCAGCAGCCCGGGACAGGGGGCCTACGAGCAGTACTTC.

The V gene is TRBV4-1, the J gene TRBJ2-5, with D possibly called TRBD1 or TRBD2 (6 bases each). The V end lost 4 bases, the J end lost 4 bases, and 16 bases lay between the germline ends. This CDR3 spans 15 amino acids. Germline V gives CDR1 MGHRA, CDR2 YSYEKL. CDR3 region: CASSRGALGGETQYF. The CDR3 DNA sequence: TGCGCCAGCAGCCGGGGGGCACTCGGGGGAGAGACCCAGTACTTC.

This chain uses TRBV27 with TRBJ2-7, with D possibly being TRBD1 or TRBD2 (6 bases each). CDR3 length equals 14 residues. Germline values: CDR1 MNHEY, CDR2 SMNVEV (reference sequence). The ends were cut back, 7 bases at V and 4 bases at J, with 17 bases in the middle. The CDR3 bases are TGTGCCAGCACCCCGGGGGCAGAAGGGTACGAGCAGTACTTC. As protein: CASTPGAEGYEQYF.

The CDR3 nucleotides are TGTGCCAGCAGCCGGGGACAGAGCTATGGCTACACCTTC. This sequence encodes CASSRGQSYGYTF. This chain uses TRBV7-8 with TRBJ1-2; 7 nucleotides line up with TRBD1. J gave up 4 bases and V 5 bases, and 4 bases lay outside the gene matches. CDR3 length: 13 residues. Germline V CDR1 and CDR2: SGHVS, FQNEAQ.

This clone showed up just once. V usage is TRBV7-6 and J usage is TRBJ1-2; D uncertain. V shed 3 bases and J shed 3 bases, with 11 bases lying between them. Germline V gives CDR1 SGHVS, CDR2 FNYEAQ. This CDR3 has 14 amino acids. The CDR3 is CASSFPRLDYGYTF. Written as DNA, the CDR3 is TGTGCCAGCAGCTTCCCCAGGCTCGACTATGGCTACACCTTC.

The chain joins TRBV19 to TRBJ1-5, with D possibly matching TRBD1 (5 bases). V lost 7 bases, J lost 1 base, and 14 bases lay in between. Germline assignment: CDR1 LNHDA and CDR2 SQIVND (reference sequence). The length of the CDR3 is 15 residues. For the CDR3, the DNA is TGTGCCAGTACTGATCAGGGTTCGAGCAATCAGCCCCAGCATTTT. Translating gives CASTDQGSSNQPQHF.

The chain is built from TRBV11-3 and TRBJ2-3; TRBD2 aligns across 14 bases. From germline, CDR1 is SGHNT and CDR2 YENEEA. J gave up 5 bases and V 1 base, and 2 bases lay outside the gene matches. The CDR3 is 16 residues long. The CDR3 DNA reads TGTGCCAGCAGCTTAGGGGGACTAGCGGGAGTAGATACGCAGTATTTT. This encodes CASSLGGLAGVDTQYF.

V usage is TRBV15 and J usage is TRBJ1-2; TRBD1 is a possible D gene (6 bases). Germline V gene sequence: CDR1 LNHNV, CDR2 YYDKDF (reference sequence). The CDR3 is 15 amino acids. V was pared by 3 bases and J by 8 bases, with 19 bases between. The CDR3 DNA is TGTGCCACCAGCAGTGATCGTAACAGGGTAAAAGGCTACACCTTC. Translation gives CATSSDRNRVKGYTF. Looking up the rest from reference TRBV15 and TRBJ1-2 gives the full variable domain: DAMVIQNPRYQVTQFGKPVTLSCSQTLNHNVMYWYQQKSSQAPKLLFHYYDKDFNNEADTPDNFQSRRPNTSFCFLDIRSPGLGDTAMYLCATSSDRNRVKGYTFGSGTRLTVV.

V gene TRBV11-2 combines with J gene TRBJ2-7; D is unresolved. V was pared by 4 bases and J by 2 bases, with 9 bases between. CDR3 length: 13 amino acids. Germline assignment: CDR1 SGHAT and CDR2 FQNNGV. The CDR3 DNA sequence: TGTGCCAGCAGCTACCCAACAGCCTACGAGCAGTACTTC. Its protein product is CASSYPTAYEQYF.

This clone has just one count. The J gene is TRBJ1-2, the V gene TRBV5-1; D is perhaps TRBD1 (5 bases). The CDR3 sequence is 15 residues long. Trimming stripped 0 bases from V and 5 bases from J, with 14 bases between. Germline V gene lookup returns CDR1 SGHRS and CDR2 YFSETQ. The CDR3 nucleotides read TGCGCCAGCAGCTTGGAAGGGCAGGGCCCTTATGGCTACACCTTC. This codes for CASSLEGQGPYGYTF.

Comment on this clone: A read error is likely, as this CDR3 ends without the conserved phenylalanine or tryptophan. V gene TRBV5-5 combines with J gene TRBJ2-3, with D hard to call. V lost 7 bases to trimming and J lost 0 bases, with 12 bases between them. Germline CDR1 and CDR2: SGHKS and YYEKEE (reference sequence). The CDR3 runs to 14 residues. The CDR3, as DNA: TGTGCCAGCGACCAAGGGTTTAGCACAGATACGCAGTATTCT. Residues: CASDQGFSTDTQYS.

The chain carries TRBV23-1 and TRBJ2-2; weak D call: TRBD2 (6 bases). Being an ORF, TRBV23-1 has a function that is uncertain. CDR3 size: 15 residues. V was clipped by 0 bases and J by 5 bases, with 10 bases between them. CDR3 protein: CASSQSGDLTGELFF. CDR3 sequence (DNA): TGCGCCAGCAGTCAATCGGGGGACTTGACCGGGGAGCTGTTTTTT.

The chain combines TRBV7-8 with TRBJ1-1, with 8 bases matching TRBD1. The CDR3 contains 15 residues. Per germline, CDR1 SGHVS and CDR2 FQNEAQ. Trimming at V came to 1 base and at J to 4 bases, leaving 5 bases not matched to a gene. CDR3 DNA: TGTGCCAGCAGCTTAGGGACAGGGACCATCACTGAAGCTTTCTTT. Protein product: CASSLGTGTITEAFF.

The gene calls are TRBV4-3 and TRBJ2-5; D gene unclear. The CDR3 runs 14 residues. With 0 bases removed from V and 7 bases from J, the gap between germline ends came to 12 bases. Germline V gene data show CDR1 as LGHNA and CDR2 as YSLEER. The DNA for the CDR3 is TGCGCCAGCAGCCAAGATACCAGTATCGTGACCCAGTACTTC. Its protein is CASSQDTSIVTQYF.